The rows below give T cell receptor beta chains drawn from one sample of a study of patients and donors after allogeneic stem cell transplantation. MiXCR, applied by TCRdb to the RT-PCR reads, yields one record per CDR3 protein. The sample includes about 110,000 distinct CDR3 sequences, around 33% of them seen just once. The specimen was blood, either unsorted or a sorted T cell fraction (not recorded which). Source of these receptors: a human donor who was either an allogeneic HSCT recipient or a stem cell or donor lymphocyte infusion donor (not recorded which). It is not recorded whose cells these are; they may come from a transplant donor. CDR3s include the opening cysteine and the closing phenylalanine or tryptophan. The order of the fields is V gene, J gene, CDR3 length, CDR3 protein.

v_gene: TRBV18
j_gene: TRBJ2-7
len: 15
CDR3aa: CASSLGQVSSYEQYF

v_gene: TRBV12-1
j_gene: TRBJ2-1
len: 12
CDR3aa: CASSFGKIEQFF

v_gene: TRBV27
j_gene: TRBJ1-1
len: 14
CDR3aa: CASTRTARNTEAFF

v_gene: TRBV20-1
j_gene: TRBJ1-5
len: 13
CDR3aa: CSATDRVGQPQHF

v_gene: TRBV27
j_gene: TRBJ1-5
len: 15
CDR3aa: CASSSGQGRLQPQHF

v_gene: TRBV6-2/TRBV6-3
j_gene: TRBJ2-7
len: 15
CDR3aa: CASSYGSGASYEQYF

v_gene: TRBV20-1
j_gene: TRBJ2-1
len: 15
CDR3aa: CSARVPGRSYNEQFF

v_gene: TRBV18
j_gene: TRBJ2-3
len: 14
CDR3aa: CASSPGRNTDTQYF

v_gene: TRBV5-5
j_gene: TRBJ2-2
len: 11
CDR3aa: CASSLNGELFF

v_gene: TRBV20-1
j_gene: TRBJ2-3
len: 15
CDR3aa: CSARASGLSTDTQYF

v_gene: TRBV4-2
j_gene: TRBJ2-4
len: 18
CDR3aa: CASSQEIMYVGAKNIQYF

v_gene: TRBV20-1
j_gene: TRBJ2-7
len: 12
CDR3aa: CSATGQTYEQYF

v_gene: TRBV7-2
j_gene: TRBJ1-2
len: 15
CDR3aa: CASSLEGPWIYGYTF

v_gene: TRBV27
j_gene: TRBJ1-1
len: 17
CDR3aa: CASSPKRQGQGSTEAFF

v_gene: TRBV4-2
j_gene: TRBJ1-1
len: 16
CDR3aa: CASSQGGTGAYTEAFF

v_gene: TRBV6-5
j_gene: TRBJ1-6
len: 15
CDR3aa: CASSYGGLFNSPLHF

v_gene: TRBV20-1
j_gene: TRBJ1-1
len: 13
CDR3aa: CSARDLAGTGAFF

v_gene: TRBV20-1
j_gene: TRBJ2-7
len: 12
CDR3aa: CSASPRHYEQYF